This T cell receptor (beta chain) is drawn from a study of T cells after posttransplantation cyclophosphamide. Study results and caveats: Donor CD8+ memory clones often dominated recipient blood repertoires at later times.

Details on this clone: Its antigen remains unidentified.

The germline CDR1 and CDR2 sequences are SGHNT and YYREEE (reference sequence). The CDR3 sequence is 17 residues long. The ends lost 3 bases at V and 0 bases at J; junction bases unmatched: 9. Cyclophosphamide on days +3 and +4 followed busulfan-fludarabine conditioning and a marrow graft. Libraries were prepared by immunoSEQ multiplex PCR; TCRdb keeps only in-frame clonotypes and omits some of them. This sample has about 43,000 clones; roughly 91% occur once, and the top ten carry roughly 2.5%. The V call is TRBV5-4, the J call TRBJ1-3, with 7 positions matching TRBD1. The sequencing here drew on PBMCs, taken 55 to 70 days after allogeneic stem cell transplant with posttransplant cyclophosphamide. This TCR derives from a male patient between 60 and 69 years old who received an allogeneic stem cell transplant from a related donor and was CMV-positive. Some T cells may originate from the graft donor. The CDR3 region has the DNA TGTGCCAGCAGCTCTCGACAGGGCGCTAGCTCTGGAAACACCATATATTTT. Its translation is CASSSRQGASSGNTIYF.